The 5 T cell receptor beta chains in this list originate from one sample, sequenced in a study of Graves' ophthalmopathy and Graves' hyperthyroidism. Scientists amplified the TCR beta CDR3 regions from RNA transcripts. HTBI primers were employed in first-round RT-PCR, then a second-round multiplex PCR followed. From the multiplex PCR reads, TCRdb called clonotypes with MiXCR, one entry per CDR3 protein. The sample lists around 1.1 million distinct CDR3 sequences, about 40% occurring once. The sequenced sample consisted of peripheral blood or thyroid tissue (not recorded which). Receptors originate from an adult man with Graves' hyperthyroidism.

The chain is built from TRBV7-9 and TRBJ2-7; tentative D call: TRBD2 (6 bases). V shed 1 base and J shed 4 bases, with 17 bases lying between them. The germline CDR1 and CDR2 sequences are SEHNR and FQNEAQ (reference sequence). The CDR3 totals 16 residues. Here the CDR3 reads CASSLVTGDPLYEQYF. The CDR3, as DNA: TGTGCCAGCAGCTTAGTAACGGGGGATCCTTTGTACGAGCAGTACTTC.

The rearrangement joins TRBV20-1 to TRBJ1-5; a weak D match, TRBD1 (6 bases). Trimming left V 6 bases short and J 11 bases short, with 20 bases between. This CDR3 region has 13 residues. CDR1 is DFQATT, CDR2 SNEGSKA, per germline (reference sequence). CDR3 protein: CSAPSGGQETQHF. Here the CDR3 DNA reads TGCAGTGCCCCAAGCGGGGGGCAGGAGACCCAGCATTTT.

This clonotype was detected ten times or more. V gene TRBV12-3 or TRBV12-4 combines with J gene TRBJ1-5; 7 bases fit TRBD1. The V segment lost 3 bases and the J segment 5 bases; nucleotides outside the gene matches: 4. The CDR3 loop spans 14 amino acids. CDR3 DNA sequence: TGTGCCAGCAGTTTTGGACAGGCTCATCAGCCCCAGCATTTT. It is translated as CASSFGQAHQPQHF.

This rearrangement joins TRBV30 to TRBJ2-5, with a tentative D call TRBD1 (5 bases). The CDR3 length is 12 residues. The V gene's germline CDR1 is GTSNPN and CDR2 SVGIG (reference sequence). V lost 3 bases and J 7 bases, leaving 12 bases between the germline ends. CDR3 sequence (DNA): TGTGCCTGGAGCGGCATCCAGGGGACCCAGTACTTC. This codes for CAWSGIQGTQYF.

This clonotype was recorded many times. The chain employs TRBV7-9 and TRBJ2-7; D is possibly TRBD2 (5 bases). The CDR3 runs to 15 residues. Trimming cost V 1 base and J 7 bases, with 17 bases left between them. Germline values: CDR1 SEHNR, CDR2 FQNEAQ (reference sequence). The CDR3 region is CASSLVRGLFREQYF. The CDR3 nucleotides read TGTGCCAGCAGCTTAGTTCGGGGTCTGTTCCGAGAGCAGTACTTC.